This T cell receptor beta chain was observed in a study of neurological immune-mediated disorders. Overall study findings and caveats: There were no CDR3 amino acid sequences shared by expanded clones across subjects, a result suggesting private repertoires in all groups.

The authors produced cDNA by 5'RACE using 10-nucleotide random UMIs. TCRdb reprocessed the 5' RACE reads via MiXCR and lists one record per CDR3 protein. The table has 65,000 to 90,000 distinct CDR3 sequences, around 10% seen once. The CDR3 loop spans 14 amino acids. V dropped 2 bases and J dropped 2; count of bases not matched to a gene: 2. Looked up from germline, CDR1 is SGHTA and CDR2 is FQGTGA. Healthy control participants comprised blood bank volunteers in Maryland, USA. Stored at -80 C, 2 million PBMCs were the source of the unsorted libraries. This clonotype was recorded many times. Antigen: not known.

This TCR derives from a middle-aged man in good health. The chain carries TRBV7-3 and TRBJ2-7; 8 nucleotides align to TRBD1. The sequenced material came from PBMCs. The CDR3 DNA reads TGTGCCAGCAGCTTAGGGACAGGACCCTACGAGCAGTACTTC. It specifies CASSLGTGPYEQYF. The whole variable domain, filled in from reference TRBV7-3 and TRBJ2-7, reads GAGVSQTPSNKVTEKGKYVELRCDPISGHTALYWYRQSLGQGPEFLIYFQGTGAADDSGLPNDRFFAVRPEGSVSTLKIQRTERGDSAVYLCASSLGTGPYEQYFGPGTRLTVT.